Listed below are T cell receptor beta chains from one sample, sequenced in a study of blood T cells in healthy people across ages. TCRdb analysed the 5' RACE reads with MiXCR anew, one entry per CDR3 protein. The sample lists roughly 1.5 million distinct CDR3 sequences, 42% occurring once. Sequenced input: blood. These receptors were obtained from a woman younger than 30 in good health. CDR3s include the opening cysteine and the closing phenylalanine or tryptophan. Each record gives: V gene, J gene, CDR3 length, clone size, D gene, CDR3 DNA, CDR3 protein. The D gene is left open where the match is weak. Rows may omit the clone size; those that give it use once, few, many or a size class.

v_gene: TRBV18
j_gene: TRBJ2-7
len: 13
abundance: .
d_gene: .
CDR3nt: TGTGCCAGCCCACTCGACGGCTCCCACGAGCAGTACTTC
CDR3aa: CASPLDGSHEQYF

v_gene: TRBV11-3
j_gene: TRBJ2-1
len: 16
abundance: .
d_gene: TRBD1
CDR3nt: TGTGCCAGCAGCTTAGGGACAGGGGTCTCCTACAATGAGCAGTTCTTC
CDR3aa: CASSLGTGVSYNEQFF

v_gene: TRBV12-3/TRBV12-4
j_gene: TRBJ2-7
len: 17
abundance: .
d_gene: TRBD1
CDR3nt: TGTGCCAGCAGTTTATGGAGGGGGACAGGGGTGTTATACGAGCAGTACTTC
CDR3aa: CASSLWRGTGVLYEQYF

v_gene: TRBV6-4
j_gene: TRBJ2-3
len: 15
abundance: many
d_gene: TRBD1
CDR3nt: TGTGCCAGCAGTACCGGACAGGGCGATCCAGATACGCAGTATTTT
CDR3aa: CASSTGQGDPDTQYF

v_gene: TRBV28
j_gene: TRBJ2-3
len: 12
abundance: .
d_gene: .
CDR3nt: TGTGCCAGCAGTCTAGAAGCCCCCCAGCAGTATTTT
CDR3aa: CASSLEAPQQYF

v_gene: TRBV29-1
j_gene: TRBJ2-4
len: 14
abundance: many
d_gene: TRBD1
CDR3nt: TGCAGCGTTGTACAGGGGGCGAGACAAAACATTCAGTACTTC
CDR3aa: CSVVQGARQNIQYF

v_gene: TRBV11-1
j_gene: TRBJ1-5
len: 17
abundance: .
d_gene: .
CDR3nt: TGTGCCAGCAGCTTCATATGTAGGAAAAGATGCAATCAGCCCCAGCATTTT
CDR3aa: CASSFICRKRCNQPQHF

v_gene: TRBV7-9
j_gene: TRBJ2-1
len: 15
abundance: .
d_gene: TRBD1
CDR3nt: TGTGCCAGCAGCTTAGCAGGGGGCGAGCACAATGAGCAGTTCTTC
CDR3aa: CASSLAGGEHNEQFF

v_gene: TRBV25-1
j_gene: TRBJ1-2
len: 13
abundance: .
d_gene: .
CDR3nt: TGTGCCAGCACCCAGGAGGGGTCCTATGGCTACACCTTC
CDR3aa: CASTQEGSYGYTF

v_gene: TRBV12-3/TRBV12-4
j_gene: TRBJ2-5
len: 14
abundance: many
d_gene: TRBD2
CDR3nt: TGTGCCAGCAGTTTGACTAGCGGGAGTCAGTTGCAGTACTTC
CDR3aa: CASSLTSGSQLQYF

v_gene: TRBV11-2
j_gene: TRBJ2-5
len: 14
abundance: .
d_gene: .
CDR3nt: TGTGCCAGCAGCCTGGGGTACTTTCAAGAGACCCAGTACTTC
CDR3aa: CASSLGYFQETQYF

v_gene: TRBV28
j_gene: TRBJ2-7
len: 16
abundance: few
d_gene: TRBD2
CDR3nt: TGTGCCAGCAGTTTTTCATCCAGCGGGAGGATCTACGAGCGGTACTTC
CDR3aa: CASSFSSSGRIYERYF

v_gene: TRBV7-9
j_gene: TRBJ2-1
len: 16
abundance: few
d_gene: TRBD2
CDR3nt: TGTGCCAGCAGGCCAACTAGCGGGGGCCTTTACAATGAGCAGTTCTTC
CDR3aa: CASRPTSGGLYNEQFF

v_gene: TRBV6-5
j_gene: TRBJ2-5
len: 13
abundance: .
d_gene: .
CDR3nt: TGTGCCAGCAGCGCCGGACTCGGGGAGACCCAGTACTTC
CDR3aa: CASSAGLGETQYF

v_gene: TRBV5-6
j_gene: TRBJ2-7
len: 14
abundance: few
d_gene: TRBD1
CDR3nt: TGTGCCAGCAGCTACGACAGGGGGGGCTTCGAGCAGTACTTC
CDR3aa: CASSYDRGGFEQYF

v_gene: TRBV4-1
j_gene: TRBJ1-4
len: 15
abundance: .
d_gene: .
CDR3nt: TGCGCCAGCAGCAGAATCAGGGGCGGGAATGAAAAACTGTTTTTT
CDR3aa: CASSRIRGGNEKLFF

v_gene: TRBV4-1
j_gene: TRBJ2-1
len: 15
abundance: many
d_gene: .
CDR3nt: TGCGCCAGCAGCCCGCGGGCGGGGACATACAATGAGCAGTTCTTC
CDR3aa: CASSPRAGTYNEQFF

v_gene: TRBV29-1
j_gene: TRBJ2-7
len: 14
abundance: many
d_gene: TRBD2
CDR3nt: TGCAGCGTTGCGAGACTAGCAGCATCCTACGAGCAGTACTTC
CDR3aa: CSVARLAASYEQYF

v_gene: TRBV27
j_gene: TRBJ2-1
len: 15
abundance: .
d_gene: TRBD1
CDR3nt: TGTGCCAGCAGTCTCAGACAGGGGGTGCCTAATGAGCAGTTCTTC
CDR3aa: CASSLRQGVPNEQFF

v_gene: TRBV20-1
j_gene: TRBJ2-7
len: 15
abundance: few
d_gene: TRBD1
CDR3nt: TGCAGTGCTTTTACTATACATCCACACAGGGGTTGGCAGTACTTC
CDR3aa: CSAFTIHPHRGWQYF

v_gene: TRBV12-3/TRBV12-4
j_gene: TRBJ2-5
len: 15
abundance: .
d_gene: TRBD2
CDR3nt: TGTGCCAGCACCATTGCGGGGGGCTGGGGAGAGACCCAGTACTTC
CDR3aa: CASTIAGGWGETQYF

v_gene: TRBV11-2
j_gene: TRBJ2-3
len: 16
abundance: .
d_gene: .
CDR3nt: TGTGCCAGCAGCCCCTCGTCGGCAGGGAAGCCAGATACGCGGTATTTT
CDR3aa: CASSPSSAGKPDTRYF

v_gene: TRBV28
j_gene: TRBJ2-7
len: 15
abundance: .
d_gene: TRBD1
CDR3nt: TGTGCCAGCAGTTTAGCGACAGGGGGAGGCTACGAGCAGTACTTC
CDR3aa: CASSLATGGGYEQYF

v_gene: TRBV25-1
j_gene: TRBJ1-4
len: 14
abundance: .
d_gene: .
CDR3nt: TGTGCCAGCAGTGTTTTGGGAGGGAATGAAAAACTGTTTTTT
CDR3aa: CASSVLGGNEKLFF

v_gene: TRBV20-1
j_gene: TRBJ2-7
len: 12
abundance: many
d_gene: TRBD2
CDR3nt: TGCAGTGCACGGGCGGGAGCTTACGAGCAGTACTTC
CDR3aa: CSARAGAYEQYF

v_gene: TRBV29-1
j_gene: TRBJ2-1
len: 14
abundance: .
d_gene: TRBD2
CDR3nt: TGCAGCTCTAGCGGGAGGAACTCCTACAATGAGCAGTTCTTC
CDR3aa: CSSSGRNSYNEQFF

v_gene: TRBV10-3
j_gene: TRBJ2-3
len: 16
abundance: .
d_gene: TRBD2
CDR3nt: TGTGCCATCAGCCTCGGACTAGGGATTAGCACAGATACGCAGTATTTT
CDR3aa: CAISLGLGISTDTQYF

v_gene: TRBV28
j_gene: TRBJ2-1
len: 15
abundance: .
d_gene: TRBD2
CDR3nt: TGTGCCAGCAGTTTATTTGGGCTAGCGGGAGAGACCCAGTTCTTC
CDR3aa: CASSLFGLAGETQFF

v_gene: TRBV2
j_gene: TRBJ2-5
len: 16
abundance: .
d_gene: .
CDR3nt: TGTGCCAGCAGTAAGGGGGGATTTGTGGACCAAGAGACCCAGTACTTC
CDR3aa: CASSKGGFVDQETQYF

v_gene: TRBV7-2
j_gene: TRBJ2-1
len: 12
abundance: .
d_gene: .
CDR3nt: TGTGCCAGCACCCGGGACTCGGGGACCCAGTTCTTC
CDR3aa: CASTRDSGTQFF

v_gene: TRBV6-6
j_gene: TRBJ1-2
len: 16
abundance: .
d_gene: .
CDR3nt: TGTGCCAGCACCGAACTGGACCTTCTTACTAACTATGGCTACACCTTC
CDR3aa: CASTELDLLTNYGYTF

v_gene: TRBV4-3
j_gene: TRBJ2-5
len: 16
abundance: .
d_gene: .
CDR3nt: TGCGCCAGCAGCCATAAAAAATGGGACTGGGGAGAGACCCAGTACTTC
CDR3aa: CASSHKKWDWGETQYF

v_gene: TRBV20-1
j_gene: TRBJ2-3
len: 14
abundance: .
d_gene: .
CDR3nt: TGCAGTGCTAGACGGCGGAGCTTCACAGATACGCAGTATTTT
CDR3aa: CSARRRSFTDTQYF

v_gene: TRBV20-1
j_gene: TRBJ1-4
len: 19
abundance: .
d_gene: TRBD1
CDR3nt: TGCTGTGCTAGAGGGAGTGACAGGGAATCTGTAGCAACTAATGAAAAACTGTTTTTT
CDR3aa: CCARGSDRESVATNEKLFF

v_gene: TRBV6-2/TRBV6-3
j_gene: TRBJ2-2
len: 13
abundance: .
d_gene: TRBD1
CDR3nt: TGTGCCACCCGACAGGGGGAAACCGGGGAGCTGTTTTTT
CDR3aa: CATRQGETGELFF

v_gene: TRBV5-6
j_gene: TRBJ2-3
len: 16
abundance: .
d_gene: .
CDR3nt: TGTGCCAGCAGCTTGGAGGGGCTCGGGAGCACAGATACGCAGTATTTT
CDR3aa: CASSLEGLGSTDTQYF

v_gene: TRBV29-1
j_gene: TRBJ2-7
len: 14
abundance: .
d_gene: .
CDR3nt: TGCAGCGTTGATATAGGAGCAGCCTACAATGAGCAGTACTTC
CDR3aa: CSVDIGAAYNEQYF

v_gene: TRBV18
j_gene: TRBJ1-5
len: 15
abundance: .
d_gene: TRBD1
CDR3nt: TGTGCCAGCTCACCACGGACAGGGAGAGATCAGCCCCAGCATTTT
CDR3aa: CASSPRTGRDQPQHF

v_gene: TRBV27
j_gene: TRBJ2-1
len: 12
abundance: few
d_gene: TRBD2
CDR3nt: TGTGCCAGCAGTTTATCGGCGGGGGTGCAGTTCTTC
CDR3aa: CASSLSAGVQFF

v_gene: TRBV5-4
j_gene: TRBJ2-5
len: 16
abundance: .
d_gene: TRBD2
CDR3nt: TGTGCCAGCAGCTTGTGGCTAGCGGGAGGGGGTGAGACCCAGTACTTC
CDR3aa: CASSLWLAGGGETQYF

v_gene: TRBV20-1
j_gene: TRBJ2-5
len: 15
abundance: few
d_gene: TRBD2
CDR3nt: TGCAGTGCTAGTCCGTCCGCCCTAGCGGGAGAGACCCAGTACTTC
CDR3aa: CSASPSALAGETQYF

v_gene: TRBV7-8
j_gene: TRBJ2-7
len: 15
abundance: .
d_gene: .
CDR3nt: TGTGCCAGCAGCCCAAAGAGGACACCAGCCTACGAGCAGTACTTC
CDR3aa: CASSPKRTPAYEQYF

v_gene: TRBV7-9
j_gene: TRBJ2-7
len: 14
abundance: few
d_gene: .
CDR3nt: TGTGCCAGCAGTCTGGACAGTAGAACCTACGAGCAGTACTTC
CDR3aa: CASSLDSRTYEQYF

v_gene: TRBV6-1
j_gene: TRBJ2-7
len: 15
abundance: few
d_gene: TRBD1
CDR3nt: TGTGCCAGCATTCCCGCCGCGGACAGGCTATACGAGCAGTACTTC
CDR3aa: CASIPAADRLYEQYF

v_gene: TRBV11-2
j_gene: TRBJ2-7
len: 14
abundance: few
d_gene: .
CDR3nt: TGTGCCAGCCTGGGGCTCACCAGCTCCTACGAGCAGTACTTC
CDR3aa: CASLGLTSSYEQYF